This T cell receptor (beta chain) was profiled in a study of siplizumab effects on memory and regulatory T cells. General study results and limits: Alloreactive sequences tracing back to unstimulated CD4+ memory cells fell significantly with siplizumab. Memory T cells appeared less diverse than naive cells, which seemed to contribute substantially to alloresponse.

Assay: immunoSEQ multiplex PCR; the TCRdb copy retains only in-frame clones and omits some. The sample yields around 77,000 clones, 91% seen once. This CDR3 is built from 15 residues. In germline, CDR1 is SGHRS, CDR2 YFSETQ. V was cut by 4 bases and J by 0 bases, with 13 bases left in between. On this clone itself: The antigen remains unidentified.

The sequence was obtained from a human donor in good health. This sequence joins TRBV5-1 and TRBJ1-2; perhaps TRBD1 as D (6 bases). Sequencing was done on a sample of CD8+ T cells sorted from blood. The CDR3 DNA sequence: TGCGCCAGCAGCACCGGACAGCGAACTAACTATGGCTACACCTTC. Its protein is CASSTGQRTNYGYTF.